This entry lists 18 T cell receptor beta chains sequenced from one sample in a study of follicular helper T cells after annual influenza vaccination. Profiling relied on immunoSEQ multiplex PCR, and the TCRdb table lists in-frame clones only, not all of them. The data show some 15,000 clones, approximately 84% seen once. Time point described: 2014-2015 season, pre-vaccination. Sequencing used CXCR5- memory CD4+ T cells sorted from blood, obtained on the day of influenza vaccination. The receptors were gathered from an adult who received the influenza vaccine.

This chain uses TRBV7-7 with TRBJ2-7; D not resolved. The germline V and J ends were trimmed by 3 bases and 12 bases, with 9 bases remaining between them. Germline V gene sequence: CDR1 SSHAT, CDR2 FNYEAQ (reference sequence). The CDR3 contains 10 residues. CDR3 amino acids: CASSFRLGYF. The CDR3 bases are TGTGCCAGCAGCTTTCGGTTGGGGTACTTC.

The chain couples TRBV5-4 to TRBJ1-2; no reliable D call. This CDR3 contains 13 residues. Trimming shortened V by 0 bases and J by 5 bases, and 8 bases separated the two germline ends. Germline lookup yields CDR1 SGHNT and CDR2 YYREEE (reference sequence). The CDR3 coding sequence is TGTGCCAGCAGCTTGGGGCCCGATTATGGCTACACCTTC. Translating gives CASSLGPDYGYTF.

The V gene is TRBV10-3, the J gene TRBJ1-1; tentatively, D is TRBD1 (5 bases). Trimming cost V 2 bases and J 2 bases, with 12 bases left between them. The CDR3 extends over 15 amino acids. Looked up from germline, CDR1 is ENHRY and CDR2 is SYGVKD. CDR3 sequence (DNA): TGTGCCATCAGTGAGGCACAGGCCGGCAACACTGAAGCTTTCTTT. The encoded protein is CAISEAQAGNTEAFF.

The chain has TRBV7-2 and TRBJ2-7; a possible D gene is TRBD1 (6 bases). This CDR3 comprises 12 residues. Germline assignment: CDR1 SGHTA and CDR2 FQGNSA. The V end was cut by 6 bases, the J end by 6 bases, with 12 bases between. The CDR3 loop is CASSHTGTEQYF. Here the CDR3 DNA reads TGTGCCAGCAGTCACACAGGGACCGAGCAGTACTTC.

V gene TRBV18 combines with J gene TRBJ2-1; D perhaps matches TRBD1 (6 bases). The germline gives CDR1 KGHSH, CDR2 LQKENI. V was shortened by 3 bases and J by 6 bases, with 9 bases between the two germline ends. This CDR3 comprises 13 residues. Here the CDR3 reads CASSPAGVNEQFF. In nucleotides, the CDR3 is TGTGCCAGCTCACCCGCAGGGGTCAATGAGCAGTTCTTC.

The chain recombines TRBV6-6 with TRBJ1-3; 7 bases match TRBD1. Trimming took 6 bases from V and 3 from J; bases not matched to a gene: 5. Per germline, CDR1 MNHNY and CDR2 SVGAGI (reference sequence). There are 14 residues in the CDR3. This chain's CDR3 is CASRSRTGGNTIYF. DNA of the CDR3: TGTGCCAGCAGGTCCCGGACAGGTGGAAACACCATATATTTT.

CDR3 DNA sequence: TGTGCCACCAGCAGAGATCGACTAGCGGGGGCCGTTGCCTACGAGCAGTACTTC. It is translated as CATSRDRLAGAVAYEQYF. The chain is built from TRBV15 and TRBJ2-7, with 12 bases lining up with TRBD2. Trimming at V came to 0 bases and at J to 2 bases, leaving 8 bases not matched to a gene. Germline values: CDR1 LNHNV, CDR2 YYDKDF (reference sequence). This CDR3 spans 18 amino acids.

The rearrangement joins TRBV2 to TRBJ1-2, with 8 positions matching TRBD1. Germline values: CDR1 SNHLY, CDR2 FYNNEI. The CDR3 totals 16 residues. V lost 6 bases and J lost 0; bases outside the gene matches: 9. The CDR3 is CASRWQGAGANYGYTF. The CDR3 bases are TGTGCCAGCAGGTGGCAGGGGGCAGGAGCTAACTATGGCTACACCTTC.

The CDR3 sequence is CASSYSGGAKTQYF. As DNA, the CDR3 is TGTGCCAGTAGTTACAGCGGGGGGGCGAAGACCCAGTACTTC. This chain uses TRBV19 with TRBJ2-5; 10 bases match TRBD2. This CDR3 is 14 amino acids long. Unmatched junction bases numbered 6, after V lost 5 bases and J lost 6 bases. Per the germline V gene, CDR1 is LNHDA and CDR2 is SQIVND (reference sequence).

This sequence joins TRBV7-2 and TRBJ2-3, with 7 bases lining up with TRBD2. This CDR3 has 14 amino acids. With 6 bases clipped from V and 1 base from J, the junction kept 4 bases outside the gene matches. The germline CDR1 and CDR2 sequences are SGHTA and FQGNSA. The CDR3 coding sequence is TGTGCCAGCAGACGACTAGCCGGCACAGATACGCAGTATTTT. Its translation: CASRRLAGTDTQYF.

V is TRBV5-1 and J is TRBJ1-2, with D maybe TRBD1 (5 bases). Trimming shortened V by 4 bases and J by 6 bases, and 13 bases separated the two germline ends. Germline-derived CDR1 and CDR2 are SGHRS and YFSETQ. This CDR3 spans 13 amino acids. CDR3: CASSHGGGDGYTF. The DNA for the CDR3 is TGCGCCAGCAGCCACGGCGGGGGGGATGGCTACACCTTC.

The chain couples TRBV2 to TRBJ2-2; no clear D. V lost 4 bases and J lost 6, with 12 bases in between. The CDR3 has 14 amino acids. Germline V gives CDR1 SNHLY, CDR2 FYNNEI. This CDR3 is CASSVIKPPGELFF. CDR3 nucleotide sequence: TGTGCCAGCAGTGTCATCAAGCCTCCCGGGGAGCTGTTTTTT.

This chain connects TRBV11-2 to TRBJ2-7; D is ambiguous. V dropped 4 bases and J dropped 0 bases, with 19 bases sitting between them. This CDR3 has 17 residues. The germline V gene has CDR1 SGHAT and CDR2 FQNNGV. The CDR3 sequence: CASSSATTPRSSYEQYF. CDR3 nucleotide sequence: TGTGCCAGCAGCTCGGCTACAACTCCCCGGAGCTCCTACGAGCAGTACTTC.

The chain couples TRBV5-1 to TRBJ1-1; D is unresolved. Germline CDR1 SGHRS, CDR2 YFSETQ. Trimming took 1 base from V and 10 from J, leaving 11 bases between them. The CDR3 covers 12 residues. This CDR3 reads CASSLPDLGAFF. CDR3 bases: TGCGCCAGCAGCTTGCCGGATTTGGGAGCTTTCTTT.

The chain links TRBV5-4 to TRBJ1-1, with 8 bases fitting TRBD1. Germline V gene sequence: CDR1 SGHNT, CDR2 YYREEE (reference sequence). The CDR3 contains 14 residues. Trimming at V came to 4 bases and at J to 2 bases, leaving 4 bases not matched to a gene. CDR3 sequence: CASSPGQANTEAFF. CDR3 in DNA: TGTGCCAGCAGCCCGGGACAGGCAAACACTGAAGCTTTCTTT.

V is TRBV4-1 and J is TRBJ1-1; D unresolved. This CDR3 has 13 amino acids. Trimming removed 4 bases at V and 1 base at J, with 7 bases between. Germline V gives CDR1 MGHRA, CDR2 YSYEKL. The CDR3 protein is CASSRAENTEAFF. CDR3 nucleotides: TGCGCCAGCAGCCGAGCGGAGAACACTGAAGCTTTCTTT.

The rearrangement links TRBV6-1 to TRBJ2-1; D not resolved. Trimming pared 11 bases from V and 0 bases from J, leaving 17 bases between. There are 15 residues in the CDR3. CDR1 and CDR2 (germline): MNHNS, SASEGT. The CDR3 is CAVHLTGPSYNEQFF. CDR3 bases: TGTGCCGTACACCTCACCGGCCCCTCCTACAATGAGCAGTTCTTC.

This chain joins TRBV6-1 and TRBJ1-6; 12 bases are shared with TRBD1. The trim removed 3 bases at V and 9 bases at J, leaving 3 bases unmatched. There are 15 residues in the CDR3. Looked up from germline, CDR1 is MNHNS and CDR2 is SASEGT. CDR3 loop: CASSDWGQGASPLHF. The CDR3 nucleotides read TGTGCCAGCAGTGATTGGGGACAGGGGGCTTCACCCCTCCACTTT.